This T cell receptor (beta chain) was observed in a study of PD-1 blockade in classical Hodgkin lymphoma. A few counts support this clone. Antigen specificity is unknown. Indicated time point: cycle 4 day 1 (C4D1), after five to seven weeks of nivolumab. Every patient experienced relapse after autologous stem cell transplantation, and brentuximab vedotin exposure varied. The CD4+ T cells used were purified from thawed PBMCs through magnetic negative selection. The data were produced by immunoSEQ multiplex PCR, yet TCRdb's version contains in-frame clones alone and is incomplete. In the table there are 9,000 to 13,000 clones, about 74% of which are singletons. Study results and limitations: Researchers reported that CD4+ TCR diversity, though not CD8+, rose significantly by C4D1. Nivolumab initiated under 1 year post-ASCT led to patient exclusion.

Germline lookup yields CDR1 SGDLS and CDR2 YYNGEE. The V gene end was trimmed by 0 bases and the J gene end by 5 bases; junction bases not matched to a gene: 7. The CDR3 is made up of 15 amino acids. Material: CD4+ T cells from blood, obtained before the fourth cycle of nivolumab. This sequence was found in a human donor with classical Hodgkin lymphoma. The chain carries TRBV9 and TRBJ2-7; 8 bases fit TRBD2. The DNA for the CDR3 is TGTGCCAGCAGCGTAGGTGGACTAGCCGGTAACGAGCAGTACTTC. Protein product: CASSVGGLAGNEQYF.